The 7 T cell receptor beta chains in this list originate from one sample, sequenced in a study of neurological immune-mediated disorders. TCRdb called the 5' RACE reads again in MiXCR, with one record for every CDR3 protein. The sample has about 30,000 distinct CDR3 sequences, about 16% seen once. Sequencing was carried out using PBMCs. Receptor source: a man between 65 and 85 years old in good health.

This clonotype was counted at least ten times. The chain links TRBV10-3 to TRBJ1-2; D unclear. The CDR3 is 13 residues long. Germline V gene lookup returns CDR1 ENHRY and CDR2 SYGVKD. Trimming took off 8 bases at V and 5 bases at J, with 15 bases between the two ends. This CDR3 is CAIPKGDTYGYTF. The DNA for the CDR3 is TGTGCCATCCCGAAGGGAGACACTTATGGCTACACCTTC.

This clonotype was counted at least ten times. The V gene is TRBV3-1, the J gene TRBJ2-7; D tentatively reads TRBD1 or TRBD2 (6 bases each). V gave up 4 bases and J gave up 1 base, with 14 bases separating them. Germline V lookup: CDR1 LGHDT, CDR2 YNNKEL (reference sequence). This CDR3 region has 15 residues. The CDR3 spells CASSRLGGESYEQYF. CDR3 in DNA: TGTGCCAGCAGCCGACTGGGGGGCGAATCCTACGAGCAGTACTTC.

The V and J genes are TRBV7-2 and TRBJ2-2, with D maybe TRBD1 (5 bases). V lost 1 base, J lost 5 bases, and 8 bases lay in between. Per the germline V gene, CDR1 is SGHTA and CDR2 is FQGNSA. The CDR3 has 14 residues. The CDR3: CASSLGQGTGELFF. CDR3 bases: TGTGCCAGCAGCTTAGGGCAGGGAACCGGGGAGCTGTTTTTT.

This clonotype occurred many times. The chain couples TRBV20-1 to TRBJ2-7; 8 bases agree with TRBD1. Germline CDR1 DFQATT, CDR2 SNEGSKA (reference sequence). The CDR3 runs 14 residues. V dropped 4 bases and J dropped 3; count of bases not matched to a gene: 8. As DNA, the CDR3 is TGCAGTGCTAACGTAAGGGACAGGTTCTACGAGCAGTACTTC. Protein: CSANVRDRFYEQYF.

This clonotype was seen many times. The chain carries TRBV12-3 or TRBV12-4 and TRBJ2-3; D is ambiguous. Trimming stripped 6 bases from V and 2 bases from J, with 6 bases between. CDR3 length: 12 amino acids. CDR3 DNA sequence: TGTGCCAGCAGCTTCTCCACAGATACGCAGTATTTT. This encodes CASSFSTDTQYF.

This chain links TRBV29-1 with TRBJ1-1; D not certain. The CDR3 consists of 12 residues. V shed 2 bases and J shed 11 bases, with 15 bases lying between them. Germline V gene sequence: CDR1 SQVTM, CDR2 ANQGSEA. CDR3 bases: TGCAGCGTTGAAAAGTGGAACGAGCGCGCTTTCTTT. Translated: CSVEKWNERAFF.

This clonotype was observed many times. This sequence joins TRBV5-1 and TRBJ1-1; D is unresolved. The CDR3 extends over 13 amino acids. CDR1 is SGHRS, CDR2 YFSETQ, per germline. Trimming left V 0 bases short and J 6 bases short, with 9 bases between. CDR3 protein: CASSLGGFSEAFF. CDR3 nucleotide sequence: TGCGCCAGCAGCTTGGGGGGATTCTCTGAAGCTTTCTTT.